The present TCR beta chain was sequenced within a study of neoadjuvant anti-PD-1 for oral cavity cancer. Time point in this sample: after neoadjuvant nivolumab, at surgical resection. Study outcomes and limitations: Only three patients per response group were TCR-analyzed; validation needed.

V lost 2 bases, J lost 4 bases, and 8 bases stayed unmatched. The CDR3 length is 15 residues. Germline assignment: CDR1 GTSNPN and CDR2 SVGIG (reference sequence). About this clone: Its specificity is unknown.

Six replicates per PBMC sample, mostly from roughly 500 ng of genomic DNA. Profiling relied on immunoSEQ multiplex PCR, and the TCRdb table lists in-frame clones only, not all of them. In the table there are about 42,000 clones, about three quarters of which are singletons. The chain couples TRBV30 to TRBJ1-5; TRBD1 matches 7 bases. The TCR originated in a person between 40 and 85 years old with oral cavity squamous cell carcinoma. Sequences were derived from PBMCs, sampled after nivolumab (anti-PD-1) treatment. The DNA of the CDR3 is TGTGCCTGGAGTCCCAGGGGGGGTGCGAATCAGCCCCAGCATTTT. Translation: CAWSPRGGANQPQHF.